The 25 T cell receptor beta chains reported below all come from one sample, sequenced in a study of shared clonotypes between healthy human individuals. Profiled with immunoSEQ multiplex PCR; TCRdb holds only in-frame clones, not every one. This repertoire shows more than 2,000,000 clones, around 94% found once; its top ten account for 0.14%. The sequenced sample consisted of naive CD4+ T cells sorted from blood. Subset of the sample: CD45RA+ positively selected. These receptors all come from a man younger than 30 in good health.

The chain employs TRBV10-1 and TRBJ2-3, with D tentatively TRBD2 (5 bases). The CDR3 consists of 14 residues. Germline-derived CDR1 and CDR2 are WNHNN and SYGVQD (reference sequence). V dropped 4 bases and J dropped 2 bases, with 10 bases sitting between them. CDR3 nucleotides: TGCGCCAGCAGTGGAAGAGGGATCACAGATACGCAGTATTTT. This codes for CASSGRGITDTQYF.

V is TRBV7-9 and J is TRBJ2-5; 10 bases are shared with TRBD1. With V trimmed by 5 bases and J by 0 bases, 3 bases remained unmatched. The CDR3 is 15 residues long. Germline values: CDR1 SEHNR, CDR2 FQNEAQ (reference sequence). CDR3 in DNA: TGTGCCAGCAGCCTGGGACAGGGGTACCAAGAGACCCAGTACTTC. Translated: CASSLGQGYQETQYF.

The chain recombines TRBV19 with TRBJ2-3; 10 bases are a match to TRBD2. V lost 1 base and J lost 6; bases outside the gene matches: 7. CDR3 length equals 16 residues. CDR1 and CDR2 (germline): LNHDA, SQIVND (reference sequence). In nucleotides, the CDR3 is TGTGCCAGTAGTATAGTGAGCGGGGGGGCTCGGGATACGCAGTATTTT. Amino acids: CASSIVSGGARDTQYF.

About this clone itself: The same CDR3 is also encoded by other DNA sequences in this sample. The chain is built from TRBV5-1 and TRBJ2-1; no clear D gene. The CDR3 runs to 15 residues. Germline CDR1 is SGHRS and CDR2 is YFSETQ. Trimming shortened V by 0 bases and J by 3 bases, and 10 bases separated the two germline ends. CDR3 DNA: TGCGCCAGCAGCTTGGCAGTAGCCGACTACAATGAGCAGTTCTTC. Amino acids: CASSLAVADYNEQFF.

The rearrangement uses TRBV6-5 and TRBJ2-1; a possible D gene is TRBD2 (5 bases). The CDR3 sequence is 12 residues long. Trimming pared 8 bases from V and 6 bases from J, leaving 11 bases between. The V gene's germline CDR1 is MNHEY and CDR2 SVGAGI. The chain's CDR3 is CASALEFNEQFF. The CDR3 nucleotides read TGTGCCAGCGCACTAGAGTTCAATGAGCAGTTCTTC.

This sequence joins TRBV19 and TRBJ1-3; 7 bases map to TRBD1. In germline, CDR1 is LNHDA, CDR2 SQIVND (reference sequence). The CDR3 is made up of 16 amino acids. V dropped 1 base and J dropped 4; count of bases not matched to a gene: 7. CDR3 coding DNA: TGTGCCAGTAGTATAGGTGAGGGGGCGCTCGGAAACACCATATATTTT. Translated, it gives CASSIGEGALGNTIYF.

With regard to this clone: The same CDR3 also results from other DNA sequences found in this sample. The chain joins TRBV6-5 to TRBJ2-3; D gene uncertain. Trimming cost V 0 bases and J 6 bases, with 10 bases left between them. CDR1 and CDR2 (germline): MNHEY, SVGAGI. CDR3 length: 14 residues. Here the CDR3 DNA reads TGTGCCAGCAGTTACTCGACTTTAGGGGATACGCAGTATTTT. This gives the protein CASSYSTLGDTQYF.

V is TRBV5-8 and J is TRBJ2-3; D is unresolved. V lost 1 base and J lost 2, with 17 bases in between. Germline loops: CDR1 SGHTS, CDR2 YDEGEE. The CDR3 is made up of 17 amino acids. DNA for the CDR3: TGTGCCAGCAGCTTGTCGTCGAGGACCGCTATCACAGATACGCAGTATTTT. It specifies CASSLSSRTAITDTQYF.

V and J are TRBV19 and TRBJ1-6; no firm D call. The V end was cut by 3 bases, the J end by 18 bases, with 18 bases between. Germline V gene data show CDR1 as LNHDA and CDR2 as SQIVND (reference sequence). CDR3 length: 13 amino acids. In DNA form, the CDR3 reads TGTGCCAGTAGTATGACGGACCGAAATCTGCCCCACTTT. Its translation is CASSMTDRNLPHF.

This clone showed up just once. The V gene is TRBV5-1, the J gene TRBJ1-3, with D unclear. Trimming took off 0 bases at V and 0 bases at J, with 10 bases between the two ends. In germline, CDR1 is SGHRS, CDR2 YFSETQ. The CDR3 extends over 16 amino acids. In DNA form, the CDR3 reads TGCGCCAGCAGCTTGGCCGGAGGGCACTCTGGAAACACCATATATTTT. Its protein product is CASSLAGGHSGNTIYF.

The genes are TRBV19 and TRBJ2-5, with a possible D match to TRBD1 (5 bases). The CDR3 consists of 13 residues. Germline CDR1 and CDR2: LNHDA and SQIVND (reference sequence). Trimming pared 5 bases from V and 1 base from J, leaving 8 bases between. The CDR3 DNA is TGTGCCAGTAGTGGGGCATCCCAAGAGACCCAGTACTTC. Amino acid sequence: CASSGASQETQYF. The whole variable domain, remainder taken from reference TRBV19 and TRBJ2-5, is DGGITQSPKYLFRKEGQNVTLSCEQNLNHDAMYWYRQDPGQGLRLIYYSQIVNDFQKGDIAEGYSVSREKKESFPLTVTSAQKNPTAFYLCASSGASQETQYFGPGTRLLVL.

The rearrangement uses TRBV6-1 and TRBJ2-1; a weak D match, TRBD2 (5 bases). V was trimmed by 8 bases and J by 9 bases, leaving 20 bases between them. CDR1 is MNHNS, CDR2 SASEGT, per germline. The CDR3 is 14 amino acids. The CDR3 region is CASRRLGGLGEQFF. CDR3 DNA: TGTGCCAGCCGCCGGTTAGGAGGACTGGGTGAGCAGTTCTTC.

The J gene is TRBJ2-7, the V gene TRBV19; 8 bases are a match to TRBD1. V shed 5 bases, J shed 3 bases, and the junction held 9 bases outside the gene matches. Per the germline V gene, CDR1 is LNHDA and CDR2 is SQIVND (reference sequence). This CDR3 comprises 15 residues. CDR3 residues: CASSGPGQGHYEQYF. The CDR3 DNA reads as TGTGCCAGTAGTGGCCCCGGACAGGGCCACTACGAGCAGTACTTC.

The V gene is TRBV7-9, the J gene TRBJ2-1; 7 nucleotides agree with TRBD2. Germline trimming cut 5 bases from V and 8 bases from J; bases unmatched to any gene: 0. The germline CDR1 and CDR2 sequences are SEHNR and FQNEAQ (reference sequence). The CDR3 is 11 amino acids. The CDR3 sequence is CASSREDEQFF. CDR3 nucleotide sequence: TGTGCCAGCAGCCGGGAGGATGAGCAGTTCTTC.

This chain joins TRBV6-1 and TRBJ1-2; TRBD1 is a possible D gene (6 bases). Germline CDR1 is MNHNS and CDR2 is SASEGT. V gave up 5 bases and J gave up 0 bases, with 13 bases separating them. The CDR3 is made up of 15 amino acids. The CDR3 protein is CASSTGQLTNYGYTF. As DNA, the CDR3 is TGTGCCAGCAGTACAGGACAGCTCACTAACTATGGCTACACCTTC.

The DNA for the CDR3 is TGTGCCAGCACTCAGGAAGGAAGGGAACACAATGAGCAGTTCTTC. Its protein product is CASTQEGREHNEQFF. The rearrangement joins TRBV7-8 to TRBJ2-1; D uncertain. The germline gives CDR1 SGHVS, CDR2 FQNEAQ. Trimming cost V 7 bases and J 5 bases, with 18 bases left between them. The CDR3 consists of 15 residues.

This rearrangement joins TRBV9 to TRBJ1-1; 8 bases are shared with TRBD1. CDR3 length: 16 amino acids. The trim removed 2 bases at V and 0 bases at J, leaving 6 bases unmatched. Germline V CDR1 and CDR2: SGDLS, YYNGEE. For the CDR3, the DNA is TGTGCCAGCAGCGTCGGACAGGGATTCATGAACACTGAAGCTTTCTTT. Encoded protein: CASSVGQGFMNTEAFF. Combining the CDR3 with reference TRBV9 and TRBJ1-1 gives the whole variable domain DSGVTQTPKHLITATGQRVTLRCSPRSGDLSVYWYQQSLDQGLQFLIQYYNGEERAKGNILERFSAQQFPDLHSELNLSSLELGDSALYFCASSVGQGFMNTEAFFGQGTRLTVV.

This rearrangement joins TRBV28 to TRBJ2-7; 8 nucleotides line up with TRBD1. CDR1 is MDHEN and CDR2 is SYDVKM in the germline V gene. V lost 3 bases and J lost 7; bases outside the gene matches: 8. The CDR3 contains 14 residues. The CDR3 region is CASSFLTGAGEQYF. The CDR3 DNA is TGTGCCAGCAGTTTCCTGACAGGGGCAGGTGAGCAGTACTTC.

The V gene is TRBV25-1, the J gene TRBJ2-7; TRBD1 might be the D (5 bases). The V gene lost 6 bases and the J gene lost 5 bases, with 20 bases spanning the gap. The CDR3 spans 15 residues. Germline V CDR1 and CDR2: MGHDK, SYGVNS. The CDR3 DNA sequence: TGTGCCAGCAGCCCTTCAGGTCAGGGTCGAAACGAGCAGTACTTC. It encodes CASSPSGQGRNEQYF.

The chain is built from TRBV6-1 and TRBJ2-6; D is unclear. Trimming pared 6 bases from V and 3 bases from J, leaving 3 bases between. CDR1 and CDR2 from the germline V gene are MNHNS and SASEGT. The CDR3 extends over 12 amino acids. CDR3 protein: CASSGGANVLTF. The CDR3 DNA follows: TGTGCCAGCAGCGGTGGGGCCAACGTCCTGACTTTC.

The rearrangement links TRBV18 to TRBJ2-7; 9 bases align to TRBD1. Germline values: CDR1 KGHSH, CDR2 LQKENI. CDR3 length: 15 amino acids. The J segment lost 2 bases and the V segment lost 3 bases, leaving 5 bases of the junction unmatched. The CDR3 bases are TGTGCCAGCTCACCCATCGGGACAGGGCCCTACGAGCAGTACTTC. It yields the protein CASSPIGTGPYEQYF.

This chain joins TRBV9 and TRBJ2-5, with TRBD2 matching over 10 bases. The CDR3 is made up of 15 amino acids. Trimming cost V 4 bases and J 4 bases; bases outside gene matches: 7. Germline V lookup: CDR1 SGDLS, CDR2 YYNGEE. CDR3 nucleotide sequence: TGTGCCAGCAGCTCCCAGCGGGGGGGCCCAGAGACCCAGTACTTC. This sequence encodes CASSSQRGGPETQYF.

V and J are TRBV18 and TRBJ2-5, with D perhaps TRBD1 (5 bases). Germline V gene lookup returns CDR1 KGHSH and CDR2 LQKENI. Trimming left V 5 bases short and J 6 bases short, with 10 bases between. The CDR3 is 12 residues long. CDR3 sequence reads: CASSTLDKTQYF. The CDR3 DNA reads as TGTGCCAGCTCAACACTGGACAAGACCCAGTACTTC.

The sample holds one count of this clone. CDR3 coding DNA: TGTGCCAGCTCACCTGCAGGGTCTCCTTCCGAGCAGTACTTC. Protein product: CASSPAGSPSEQYF. This chain links TRBV18 with TRBJ2-7, with D tentatively TRBD1 (5 bases). The ends were cut back, 3 bases at V and 6 bases at J, with 15 bases in the middle. This CDR3 region has 14 residues. Germline loops: CDR1 KGHSH, CDR2 LQKENI.

A note on this clone: The sample carries other DNA sequences with the same CDR3. The chain combines TRBV27 with TRBJ1-3; 9 nucleotides align to TRBD1. With 8 bases clipped from V and 0 bases from J, the junction kept 5 bases outside the gene matches. This CDR3 contains 15 residues. Germline CDR1 reads MNHEY; CDR2 reads SMNVEV (reference sequence). The CDR3: CASSLTGGSGNTIYF. CDR3 nucleotides: TGTGCCAGCTCCCTGACAGGGGGCTCTGGAAACACCATATATTTT.